Below, 19 T cell receptor beta chains from the same sample are listed, as sequenced in a study of shared clonotypes between healthy human individuals. The repertoire was sequenced with immunoSEQ multiplex PCR; TCRdb's copy has only in-frame clones and lacks some. The sample holds 2 million to 2.5 million clones, 93% seen once. Sequences were obtained from naive CD4+ T cells from PBMCs. The subset was: CD45RA+ positively selected. These receptors were collected from a man in his late teens or twenties in good health. Some clones in this sample may be carry-over from other donors' samples.

The chain is built from TRBV9 and TRBJ2-5, with D unresolved. The length of the CDR3 is 12 residues. V was shortened by 3 bases and J by 3 bases, with 6 bases between the two germline ends. The germline CDR1 and CDR2 sequences are SGDLS and YYNGEE. The CDR3 loop reads CASSGGKETQYF. As DNA, the CDR3 is TGTGCCAGCAGCGGGGGTAAAGAGACCCAGTACTTC.

This rearrangement joins TRBV6-1 to TRBJ2-7, with D unclear. V dropped 4 bases and J dropped 3 bases, with 16 bases sitting between them. CDR1 is MNHNS, CDR2 SASEGT, per germline. The CDR3 spans 15 residues. The CDR3 sequence: CASSVEIGSLYEQYF. In nucleotides, the CDR3 is TGTGCCAGCAGTGTAGAAATTGGCAGCCTCTACGAGCAGTACTTC.

Of note for this clone: Distinct nucleotide sequences in the sample also encode this CDR3. The CDR3 loop reads CASSSPDRGETQYF. CDR3 sequence (DNA): TGCGCCAGCAGCTCGCCTGACAGGGGAGAGACCCAGTACTTC. This chain links TRBV5-1 with TRBJ2-5, with 8 bases fitting TRBD1. V trimming: 3 bases; J trimming: 4 bases; junction bases outside the gene matches: 5. The CDR3 spans 14 residues. Germline lookup yields CDR1 SGHRS and CDR2 YFSETQ.

The gene calls are TRBV25-1 and TRBJ2-5; D not certain. V shed 2 bases and J shed 7 bases, with 14 bases lying between them. From germline, CDR1 is MGHDK and CDR2 SYGVNS. This CDR3 is built from 14 residues. CDR3 DNA: TGTGCCAGCAGTGAAGAGCCATCTAGGGCGACCCAGTACTTC. It translates to CASSEEPSRATQYF.

This sequence joins TRBV28 and TRBJ1-2; D may be TRBD1 (5 bases). The CDR3 contains 15 residues. Germline V gene sequence: CDR1 MDHEN, CDR2 SYDVKM. The V gene lost 6 bases and the J gene lost 3 bases, with 17 bases spanning the gap. The CDR3 nucleotides are TGTGCCAGCAGCCCGGGGGGAGGTCAGTACTATGGCTACACCTTC. Translated: CASSPGGGQYYGYTF.

J is TRBJ1-5 and V is TRBV7-2; 7 nucleotides match TRBD1. This CDR3 contains 15 residues. V lost 1 base to trimming and J lost 5 bases; unmatched junction nucleotides: 5. In germline, CDR1 is SGHTA, CDR2 FQGNSA. The CDR3 here is CASSLDRGGDQPQHF. The CDR3 nucleotides read TGTGCCAGCAGCTTAGACAGGGGAGGGGATCAGCCCCAGCATTTT.

This rearrangement joins TRBV14 to TRBJ1-1; D unresolved. V was trimmed by 4 bases and J by 5 bases, leaving 8 bases between them. The CDR3 totals 12 residues. Germline CDR1 is SGHDN and CDR2 is FVKESK. The CDR3 coding sequence is TGTGCCAGCAGCCTTACGAGAACTGAAGCTTTCTTT. This gives the protein CASSLTRTEAFF.

V is TRBV28 and J is TRBJ1-2, with a tentative D call TRBD1 (6 bases). V was shortened by 8 bases and J by 3 bases, with 19 bases between the two germline ends. Germline CDR1 reads MDHEN; CDR2 reads SYDVKM. The CDR3 runs 15 residues. CDR3 region: CASGSGRGNHYGYTF. The DNA for the CDR3 is TGTGCCAGCGGTTCAGGGAGGGGGAATCACTATGGCTACACCTTC.

This chain joins TRBV18 and TRBJ2-2, with D uncertain. Germline V gene sequence: CDR1 KGHSH, CDR2 LQKENI. With 4 bases removed from V and 3 bases from J, the gap between germline ends came to 6 bases. The CDR3 extends over 13 amino acids. This chain's CDR3 is CASSLRDTGELFF. The CDR3 DNA sequence: TGTGCCAGCTCACTCCGAGACACCGGGGAGCTGTTTTTT.

The chain employs TRBV6-1 and TRBJ2-7; D is possibly TRBD2 (7 bases). Trimming removed 6 bases at V and 2 bases at J, with 17 bases between. Germline V gene sequence: CDR1 MNHNS, CDR2 SASEGT. The CDR3 has 15 amino acids. The CDR3, as DNA: TGTGCCAGCAGGCTCCGTGTGGGGGGGCCCTACGAGCAGTACTTC. Protein: CASRLRVGGPYEQYF.

The chain combines TRBV27 with TRBJ2-2; perhaps TRBD2 as D (5 bases). This CDR3 has 14 residues. Germline assignment: CDR1 MNHEY and CDR2 SMNVEV (reference sequence). V was trimmed by 5 bases and J by 6 bases, leaving 13 bases between them. The CDR3 sequence: CASSRRDRAGELFF. CDR3 sequence (DNA): TGTGCCAGCAGTCGCCGGGATCGGGCCGGGGAGCTGTTTTTT.

The CDR3 coding sequence is TGTGCCAGCAGAAGACTTTCTTTGGATGAGCAGTTCTTC. Protein product: CASRRLSLDEQFF. The chain employs TRBV2 and TRBJ2-1; no clear D. CDR1 and CDR2 (germline): SNHLY, FYNNEI. The CDR3 contains 13 residues. V lost 6 bases and J 8 bases, leaving 14 bases between the germline ends.

V and J are TRBV2 and TRBJ1-5; weak D call: TRBD1 (5 bases). Germline loops: CDR1 SNHLY, CDR2 FYNNEI. Trimming removed 3 bases at V and 7 bases at J, with 13 bases between. This CDR3 comprises 14 residues. CDR3 DNA: TGTGCCAGCAGTGATTATGTTCGGGGCCAGCCCCAGCATTTT. This sequence encodes CASSDYVRGQPQHF. Looking up the rest from reference TRBV2 and TRBJ1-5 gives the full variable domain: EPEVTQTPSHQVTQMGQEVILRCVPISNHLYFYWYRQILGQKVEFLVSFYNNEISEKSEIFDDQFSVERPDGSNFTLKIRSTKLEDSAMYFCASSDYVRGQPQHFGDGTRLSIL.

With respect to this clone: Different DNA sequences within this sample yield the same CDR3. This chain connects TRBV5-1 to TRBJ1-2; no clear D gene. Trimming pared 0 bases from V and 6 bases from J, leaving 6 bases between. Germline CDR1 is SGHRS and CDR2 is YFSETQ. The length of the CDR3 is 12 residues. The CDR3 protein is CASSLGEDGYTF. CDR3 DNA: TGCGCCAGCAGCTTGGGGGAGGATGGCTACACCTTC. Full variable domain (rest looked up from reference TRBV5-1 and TRBJ1-2): KAGVTQTPRYLIKTRGQQVTLSCSPISGHRSVSWYQQTPGQGLQFLFEYFSETQRNKGNFPGRFSGRQFSNSRSEMNVSTLELGDSALYLCASSLGEDGYTFGSGTRLTVV.

This chain uses TRBV19 with TRBJ2-7; 8 nucleotides match TRBD1. V shed 6 bases, J shed 4 bases, and the junction held 8 bases outside the gene matches. CDR3 length equals 14 residues. Germline CDR1 is LNHDA and CDR2 is SQIVND (reference sequence). CDR3 coding DNA: TGTGCCAGTAGCCCAGGACAGGGAGGTTACGAGCAGTACTTC. Amino acids: CASSPGQGGYEQYF.

The genes are TRBV12-5 and TRBJ2-5, with D possibly called TRBD1 or TRBD2 (6 bases each). Germline loops: CDR1 LGHNT, CDR2 FRNRAP. Trimming took 5 bases from V and 5 from J, leaving 15 bases between them. The CDR3 extends over 14 amino acids. The CDR3 DNA sequence: TGTGCTAGTGGTCCCTCGGGGGCTAGTGAGACCCAGTACTTC. Translation: CASGPSGASETQYF.

As regards this clone: The junction departs from germline at one end; a sequencing error may be responsible. The V call is TRBV20-1, the J call TRBJ1-6; 10 bases match TRBD1. This CDR3 comprises 11 residues. The V gene's germline CDR1 is DFQATT and CDR2 SNEGSKA (reference sequence). CDR3 protein: CSARDGGTGDF. CDR3 coding DNA: TGCAGTGCTAGAGATGGGGGGACAGGGGACTTT.

The V call is TRBV11-2, the J call TRBJ2-3; TRBD2 might be the D (7 bases). The CDR3 totals 15 residues. Germline assignment: CDR1 SGHAT and CDR2 FQNNGV. Trimming took 4 bases from V and 4 from J, leaving 15 bases between them. CDR3 loop: CASSWAGEGPDTQYF. Here the CDR3 DNA reads TGTGCCAGCAGCTGGGCAGGGGAGGGTCCAGATACGCAGTATTTT. Full variable domain (missing parts from reference TRBV11-2 and TRBJ2-3): EAGVAQSPRYKIIEKRQSVAFWCNPISGHATLYWYQQILGQGPKLLIQFQNNGVVDDSQLPKDRFSAERLKGVDSTLKIQPAKLEDSAVYLCASSWAGEGPDTQYFGPGTRLTVL.

The chain carries TRBV11-1 and TRBJ2-3; 7 nucleotides agree with TRBD1. Germline lookup yields CDR1 SGHAT and CDR2 FQDESV (reference sequence). The CDR3 is made up of 13 amino acids. The junction had 5 bases not matched to a gene; V was cut back by 0 bases and J by 11 bases. The CDR3 DNA is TGTGCCAGCAGCTTAGCGGGGACAGATTTGCAGTATTTT. Residues: CASSLAGTDLQYF.